The sequence of this T cell receptor (beta chain) was determined in a study of shared clonotypes between healthy human individuals (dated by TCRdb to 2020 to 2021). In the study overall: The cohort included three men and a couple of women between 18 and 49 years of age. Per donor, three plates each were used for CD4 naive and CD4 memory, two for CD8 naive, and one for CD8 memory. Leukapheresis yielded between about 0.85 and 9.5 billion PBMCs per donor. To increase sequencing depth and limit assay-specific biases, different laboratories used diverse techniques to prepare libraries and sequence TCR repertoires. To estimate repertoire size and how much clonotype sharing occurs between individuals, the study deeply sequenced the blood TCR repertoires of five healthy adults.

This clone was recorded only once. Its specific antigen is unknown. The input lacks base qualities; no much larger clone sits a single base away. Donors were healthy HIV-negative adults with no recently reported acute infections or vaccinations. All donors were Caucasian adults living in Nashville, Tennessee, USA. CD4+ T cells were enriched by magnetic negative selection; naive cells were then positively selected on CD45RA, and the negative fraction formed the memory subset. Blood was collected by leukapheresis, and PBMCs were isolated by Ficoll-Histopaque density gradient centrifugation and then cryopreserved in liquid nitrogen vapor phase. Purity and quantity of every magnetically sorted T cell population were checked by analytical flow cytometry. Each sorted fraction had its genomic DNA isolated and then quantified by UV absorbance on a Nanodrop 2000c. Cut back by 4 bases and 1 base, the V and J ends lie 10 bases apart. CDR1 and CDR2, per the germline V gene, are SGHTA and FQGTGA. The CDR3 covers 15 residues, taking in both the cysteine and the phenylalanine. Just the 45-base CDR3 DNA is kept, in frame starting at base 1.

On the study overall, not on this receptor specifically: Compared with non-shared clonotypes, the clonotypes found in all four sorted-subset donors had higher generation probabilities. Because the study included a small number of donors, the genetic and exposure-history diversity represented was limited. Sharing across four donors was observed for roughly 5% of naive CD4, less than 4% of naive CD8, roughly 2.4% of memory CD4, and around 0.4% of memory CD8 clonotypes. Only blood was sampled, and tissue TCR repertoires likely differ from those in blood. Pairwise subsampling indicated that sequencing depth was expected to affect the degree of clonotype sharing among donors. Naive subsets generally had larger estimated clonotype richness than memory subsets. Incomplete sequencing was indicated by rarefaction of sorted-subset datasets, despite the large sequencing depth.

Using the deep immunoSEQ assay, TCR CDR3 regions were amplified from genomic DNA by multiplex PCR. Extracted genomic DNA from each cell subset was distributed evenly across all wells of several immunoSEQ 96-well plates, and each plate was treated as a replicate. For sorted subsets, roughly 200 ng genomic DNA, equal to tens of thousands of T cell genomes, was loaded into each replicate PCR. Purified libraries were measured with a Qubit 3.0 fluorometer, size-checked on a Bioanalyzer 2100, and measured again with the KAPA Library Quantification kit. Each immunoSEQ 96-well plate was sequenced on its own single-read 150-cycle Illumina NextSeq 550 flow cell. The published analysis was carried out like this. Because the immunoSEQ output held only junctional sequences and lacked quality scores, the filtering could not match the filtering applied to full-length reads. Sequences were annotated with PyIR, a Python wrapper for IgBLAST v1.9, and V/J genes and CDR3 were assigned using IMGT germline references. Any read was removed if the V/J assignment was weak (E-value above 1e-6), the CDR3 was missing, or the read contained stop codons, out-of-frame junctions, or ambiguous translated residues. A V3J clonotype was defined by an identical inferred V gene, J gene, and CDR3 amino acid sequence. To compute the percentage overlap between repertoires, the number of shared unique clonotypes was divided by the size of the smaller repertoire. Richness of each repertoire was evaluated using RTK rarefaction, the Chao1 estimator, and Recon v2.1 estimates of unobserved clonotypes. For all TCRbeta clonotypes obtained by the gDNA method from a handful of donors, generation probabilities were computed with OLGA. The immuneACCESS repertoire file appears here via TCRdb, limited to in-frame rearrangements. These files lack a portion of the clones; in checked studies, under half of the deficit traces to unresolved V genes, and the cause of the others is not known. V, J and clone size are taken as reported in that table, and D and trimming were inferred from the DNA itself. The sample table records 2 million to 2.5 million clones; 85% to 95% of these occur just once. 0.37% of the sample is held by the ten biggest clonotypes.

The sequence came from a man aged 18 to 30 in good health. Some clones in this sample may be carry-over from other donors' samples. Recombination joined TRBV7-3 with TRBJ2-2; the D gene is perhaps TRBD1 or TRBD2, each of them matching over 5 bases. Material: naive CD4+ T cells from PBMCs. What the cell subset or site label conveys for this sample: CD45RA+ positively selected. The sequence in DNA is TGTGCCAGCAGCTCTGGGGCGGGGAACACCGGGGAGCTGTTTTTT. It encodes CASSSGAGNTGELFF. Full variable domain (CDR3 extended with the reference TRBV7-3 and TRBJ2-2 proteins): GAGVSQTPSNKVTEKGKYVELRCDPISGHTALYWYRQSLGQGPEFLIYFQGTGAADDSGLPNDRFFAVRPEGSVSTLKIQRTERGDSAVYLCASSSGAGNTGELFFGEGSRLTVL.